What follows are 3 T cell receptor beta chains derived from one specimen sequenced in a study of early T cells in non-severe SARS-CoV-2 infection (dated by TCRdb to 2020 to 2023). The method behind the library was 5' RACE. TCRdb records NextSeq 500 as the sequencer. Through fastp at Q25 and MiXCR, TCRdb rebuilt clones from the public reads, retaining in-frame beta chains. Duplicate CDR3 protein sequences are folded into a single record with the most common DNA and genes. Counted in this sample were about 23,000 distinct CDR3 sequences; over 4% of them appeared once. The ten largest clones capture approximately 8.4% of the sample. The sample taken for sequencing was whole blood. All receptors come from an adult who was a healthcare worker with PCR-confirmed SARS-CoV-2 infection or an uninfected control (not recorded which).

By share of the sample, this clonotype is medium-sized. This chain links TRBV6-1 with TRBJ2-1; TRBD2 matches 7 bases. J was trimmed by 2 bases and V by 6 bases; bases with no gene match: 10. Per germline, CDR1 MNHNS and CDR2 SASEGT. The CDR3 covers 16 residues. The CDR3 is CASSGWGGEAYNEQFF. The CDR3 bases are TGTGCCAGCAGCGGGTGGGGAGGGGAGGCCTACAATGAGCAGTTCTTC.

V gene TRBV6-2 or TRBV6-3 combines with J gene TRBJ2-1; 13 bases line up with TRBD2. CDR1 and CDR2 from the germline V gene are MNHEY and SVGEGT. The CDR3 is 17 residues long. V dropped 6 bases and J dropped 9; count of bases not matched to a gene: 14. This chain's CDR3 is CASRLKTSGGTETEQFF. The CDR3 DNA reads TGTGCCAGCAGGCTTAAGACTAGCGGGGGGACGGAAACTGAGCAGTTCTTC.

V gene TRBV27 combines with J gene TRBJ2-5, with TRBD1 matching 8 bases. The J segment lost 6 bases and the V segment lost 1 base, leaving 10 bases of the junction unmatched. Germline V gene lookup returns CDR1 MNHEY and CDR2 SMNVEV (reference sequence). The CDR3 is 16 residues long. In DNA, the CDR3 is TGTGCCAGCAGTTTATTCATAACAGGGGGTTTTCAGACCCAGTACTTC. Its translation: CASSLFITGGFQTQYF.